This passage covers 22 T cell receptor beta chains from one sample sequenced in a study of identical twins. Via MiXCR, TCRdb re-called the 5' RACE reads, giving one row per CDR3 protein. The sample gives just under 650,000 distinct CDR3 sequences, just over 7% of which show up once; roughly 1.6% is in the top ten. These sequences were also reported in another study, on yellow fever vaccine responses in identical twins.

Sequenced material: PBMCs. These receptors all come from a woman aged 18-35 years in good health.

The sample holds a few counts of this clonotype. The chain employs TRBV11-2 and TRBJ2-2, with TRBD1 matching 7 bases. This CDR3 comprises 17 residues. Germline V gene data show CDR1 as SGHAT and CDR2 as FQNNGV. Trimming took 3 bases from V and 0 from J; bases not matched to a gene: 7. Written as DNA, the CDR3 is TGTGCCAGCAGCTTCGGTACAGGGGAAACGAACACCGGGGAGCTGTTTTTT. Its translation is CASSFGTGETNTGELFF.

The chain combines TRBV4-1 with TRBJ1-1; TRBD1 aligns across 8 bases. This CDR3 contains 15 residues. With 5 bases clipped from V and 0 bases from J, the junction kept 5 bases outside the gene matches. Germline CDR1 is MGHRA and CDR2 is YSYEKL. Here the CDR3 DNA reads TGCGCCAGCAGCAACGGACAGGGACTGAACACTGAAGCTTTCTTT. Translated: CASSNGQGLNTEAFF.

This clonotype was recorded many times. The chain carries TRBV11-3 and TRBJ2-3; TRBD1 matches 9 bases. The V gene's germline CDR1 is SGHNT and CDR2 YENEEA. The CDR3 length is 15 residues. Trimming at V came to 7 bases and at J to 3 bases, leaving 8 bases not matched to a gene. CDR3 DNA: TGTGCCAGCACCAAAGAGGGGACAGGGACAGATACGCAGTATTTT. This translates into CASTKEGTGTDTQYF.

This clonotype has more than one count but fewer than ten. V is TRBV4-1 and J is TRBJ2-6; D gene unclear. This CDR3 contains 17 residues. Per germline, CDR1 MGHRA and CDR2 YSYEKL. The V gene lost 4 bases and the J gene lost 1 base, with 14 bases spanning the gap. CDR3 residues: CASSPPLYESGANVLTF. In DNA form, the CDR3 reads TGCGCCAGCAGCCCCCCACTTTACGAATCTGGGGCCAACGTCCTGACTTTC.

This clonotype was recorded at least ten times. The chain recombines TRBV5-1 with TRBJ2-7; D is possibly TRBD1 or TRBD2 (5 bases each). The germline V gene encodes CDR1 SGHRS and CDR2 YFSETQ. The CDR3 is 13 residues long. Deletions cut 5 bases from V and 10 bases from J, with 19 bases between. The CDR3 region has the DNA TGCGCCAGCAGGAACCACGGGACCGGTCCTCAGTACGTC. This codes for CASRNHGTGPQYV.

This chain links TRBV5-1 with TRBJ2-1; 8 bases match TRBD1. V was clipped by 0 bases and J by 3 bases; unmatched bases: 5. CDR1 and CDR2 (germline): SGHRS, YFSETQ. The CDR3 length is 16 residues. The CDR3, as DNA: TGCGCCAGCAGCTTGGAATACGGGACAGGCTACAATGAGCAGTTCTTC. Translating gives CASSLEYGTGYNEQFF.

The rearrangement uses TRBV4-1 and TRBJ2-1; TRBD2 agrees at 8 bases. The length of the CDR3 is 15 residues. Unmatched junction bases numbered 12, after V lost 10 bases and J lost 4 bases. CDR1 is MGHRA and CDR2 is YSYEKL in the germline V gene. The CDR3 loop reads CATQPPSGSYNEQFF. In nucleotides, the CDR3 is TGCGCCACCCAACCCCCTAGCGGGTCTTACAATGAGCAGTTCTTC.

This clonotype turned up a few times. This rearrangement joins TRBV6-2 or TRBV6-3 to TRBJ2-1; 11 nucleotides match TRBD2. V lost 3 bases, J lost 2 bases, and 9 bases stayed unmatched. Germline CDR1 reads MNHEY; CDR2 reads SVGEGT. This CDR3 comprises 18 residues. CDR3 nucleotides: TGTGCCAGCAGTTATGAGGAGGCTAGCGGGAGGACCTACAATGAGCAGTTCTTC. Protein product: CASSYEEASGRTYNEQFF.

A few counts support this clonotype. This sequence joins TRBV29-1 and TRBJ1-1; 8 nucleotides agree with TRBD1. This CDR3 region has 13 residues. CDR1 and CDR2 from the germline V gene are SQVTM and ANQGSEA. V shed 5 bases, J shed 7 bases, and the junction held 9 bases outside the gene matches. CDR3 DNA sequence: TGCAGCGTTTATAGTCAGGGGGCAGTTGAAGCTTTCTTT. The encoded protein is CSVYSQGAVEAFF.

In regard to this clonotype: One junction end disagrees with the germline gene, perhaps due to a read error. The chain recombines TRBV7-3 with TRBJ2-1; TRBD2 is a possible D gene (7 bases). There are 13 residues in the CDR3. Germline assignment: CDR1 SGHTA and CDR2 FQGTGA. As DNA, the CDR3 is TGTGCCAGCAGCTTACAGCGGGACAAGGAGCAGTTCTTC. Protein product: CASSLQRDKEQFF.

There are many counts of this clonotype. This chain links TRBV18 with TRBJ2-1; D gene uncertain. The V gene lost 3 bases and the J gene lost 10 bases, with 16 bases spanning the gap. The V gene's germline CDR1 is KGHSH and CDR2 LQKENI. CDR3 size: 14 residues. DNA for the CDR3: TGTGCCAGCTCACCTGTACGGGTATGGGAAGAGCAGTTCTTC. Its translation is CASSPVRVWEEQFF. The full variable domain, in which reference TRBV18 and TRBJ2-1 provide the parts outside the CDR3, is NAGVMQNPRHLVRRRGQEARLRCSPMKGHSHVYWYRQLPEEGLKFMVYLQKENIIDESGMPKERFSAEFPKEGPSILRIQQVVRGDSAAYFCASSPVRVWEEQFFGPGTRLTVL.

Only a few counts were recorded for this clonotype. The DNA for the CDR3 is TGTGCCACCAGCAGAGATCAGGGGTCCCAGTACGTC. It is translated as CATSRDQGSQYV. The chain has TRBV15 and TRBJ2-7, with D maybe TRBD1 (6 bases). Germline-derived CDR1 and CDR2 are LNHNV and YYDKDF (reference sequence). Trimming removed 0 bases from V and 10 bases from J, with 10 bases in between. The CDR3 sequence is 12 residues long.

As DNA, the CDR3 is TGCAGTGCTAGGGGCGTGGGGGTATTAACCCAGTACTTC. Translation gives CSARGVGVLTQYF. The genes are TRBV20-1 and TRBJ2-5; the D gene could be TRBD1 or TRBD2 (5 bases each). V lost 3 bases to trimming and J lost 8 bases, with 16 bases between them. CDR3 length: 13 residues. Germline V CDR1 and CDR2: DFQATT, SNEGSKA (reference sequence).

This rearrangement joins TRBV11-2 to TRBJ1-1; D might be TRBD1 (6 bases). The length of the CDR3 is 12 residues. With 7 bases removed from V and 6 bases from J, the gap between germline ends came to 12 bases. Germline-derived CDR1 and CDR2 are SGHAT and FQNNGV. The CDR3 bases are TGTGCCAGCACCCTAGGGGGGTCTGAAGCTTTCTTT. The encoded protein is CASTLGGSEAFF.

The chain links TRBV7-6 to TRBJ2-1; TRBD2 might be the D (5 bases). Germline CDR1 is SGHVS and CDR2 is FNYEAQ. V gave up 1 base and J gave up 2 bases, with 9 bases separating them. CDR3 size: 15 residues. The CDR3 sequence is CASSLGQEAYNEQFF. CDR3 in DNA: TGTGCCAGCAGCTTAGGGCAGGAGGCCTACAATGAGCAGTTCTTC.

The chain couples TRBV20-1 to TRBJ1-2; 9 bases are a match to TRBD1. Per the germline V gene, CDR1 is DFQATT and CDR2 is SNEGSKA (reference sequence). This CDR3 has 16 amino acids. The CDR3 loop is CSPVDRGNPHYYGYTF. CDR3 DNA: TGCAGCCCCGTGGACAGGGGAAATCCCCACTACTATGGCTACACCTTC.

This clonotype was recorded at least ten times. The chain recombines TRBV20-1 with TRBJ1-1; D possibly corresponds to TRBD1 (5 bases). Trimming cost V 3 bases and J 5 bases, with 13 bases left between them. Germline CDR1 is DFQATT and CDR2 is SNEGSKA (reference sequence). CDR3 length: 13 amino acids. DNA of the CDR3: TGCAGTGCTAGTTTCCGGGGGACGACTGAAGCTTTCTTT. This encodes CSASFRGTTEAFF.

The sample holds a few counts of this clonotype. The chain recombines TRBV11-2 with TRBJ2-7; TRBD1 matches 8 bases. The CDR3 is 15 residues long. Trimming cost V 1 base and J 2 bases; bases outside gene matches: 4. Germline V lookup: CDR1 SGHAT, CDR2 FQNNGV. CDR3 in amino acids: CASSLVGQEAYEQYV. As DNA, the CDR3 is TGTGCCAGCAGCTTAGTGGGACAGGAGGCCTACGAGCAGTACGTC.

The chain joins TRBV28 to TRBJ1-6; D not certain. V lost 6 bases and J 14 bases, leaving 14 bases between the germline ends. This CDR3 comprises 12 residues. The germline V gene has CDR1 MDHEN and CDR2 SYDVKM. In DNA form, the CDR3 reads TGTGCCAGCAGACAACCTGATATAACCCTCCACTTT. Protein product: CASRQPDITLHF.

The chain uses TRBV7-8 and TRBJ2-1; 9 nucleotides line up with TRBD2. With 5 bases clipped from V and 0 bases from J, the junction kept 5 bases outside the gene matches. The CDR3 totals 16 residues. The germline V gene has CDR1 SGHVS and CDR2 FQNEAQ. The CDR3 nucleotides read TGTGCCAGCAGCCCAAAGCGGGAGGTCTCCTACAATGAGCAGTTCTTC. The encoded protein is CASSPKREVSYNEQFF.

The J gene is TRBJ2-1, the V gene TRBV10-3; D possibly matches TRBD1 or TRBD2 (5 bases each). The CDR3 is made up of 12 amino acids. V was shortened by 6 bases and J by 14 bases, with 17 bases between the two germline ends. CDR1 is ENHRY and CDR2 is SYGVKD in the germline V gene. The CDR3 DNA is TGTGCCATCAGACCTCCTGGGGGTAGTAAGTTCTTC. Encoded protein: CAIRPPGGSKFF.

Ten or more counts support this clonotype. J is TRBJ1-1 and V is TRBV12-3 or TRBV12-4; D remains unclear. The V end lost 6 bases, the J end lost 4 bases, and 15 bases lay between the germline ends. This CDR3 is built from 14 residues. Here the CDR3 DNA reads TGTGCCAGCAGCCTAATCCCTCCGGGCACTGAAGCTTTCTTT. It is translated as CASSLIPPGTEAFF.